This T cell receptor beta chain was sequenced for a study of blood T cell repertoires in COVID-19. In the study's own analysis: From reference gene primer amplification, estimates of nucleated cell counts were derived. The table came from immunoSEQ multiplex PCR; TCRdb's copy has only in-frame clones and leaves some out. Clonal size and the V and J genes are those of that table, whereas D and trimming came from the DNA. The sample shows around 300,000 clones, 80% to 90% of them seen only once. V lost 3 bases, J lost 8 bases, and 7 bases stayed unmatched. Germline-derived CDR1 and CDR2 are SGHKS and YYEKEE (reference sequence). This CDR3 is 14 amino acids long.

The TCR comes from a man aged 25-40 years who had recovered from COVID-19. The sample taken for sequencing was PBMCs or T cells enriched from blood (not recorded which). The V and J genes are TRBV5-5 and TRBJ1-2; 10 nucleotides match TRBD1. The CDR3 spells CASSSGQGPLGYTF. In DNA form, the CDR3 reads TGTGCCAGCAGCTCGGGACAGGGGCCGCTAGGCTACACCTTC.